This TCR beta chain was sequenced for a study of identical twins. Regarding the study as a whole: Twins' excess sharing was less marked for out-of-frame beta sequences. In monozygotic twins, models underestimated the sharing of out-of-frame TCR alpha.

Concerning this clonotype itself: Its antigen is as yet unknown.

Among all donors, each was a healthy Caucasian. Each CDR3 protein gets one entry after TCRdb re-called the 5' RACE reads with MiXCR. The sample lists 1.5 million to 2 million distinct CDR3 sequences; about 31% were seen once. Material for sequencing was cord blood. The clonotype was recovered from a newborn girl in good health.

CDR3 bases: TGTGCCAGCAGTTTCAGTGGGAGGGGAGGTAGTGAGCAGTTCTTC. It specifies CASSFSGRGGSEQFF. This chain joins TRBV12-3 or TRBV12-4 and TRBJ2-1; TRBD2 matches at 7 bases. With 3 bases clipped from V and 9 bases from J, the junction kept 11 bases outside the gene matches. The length of the CDR3 is 15 residues.